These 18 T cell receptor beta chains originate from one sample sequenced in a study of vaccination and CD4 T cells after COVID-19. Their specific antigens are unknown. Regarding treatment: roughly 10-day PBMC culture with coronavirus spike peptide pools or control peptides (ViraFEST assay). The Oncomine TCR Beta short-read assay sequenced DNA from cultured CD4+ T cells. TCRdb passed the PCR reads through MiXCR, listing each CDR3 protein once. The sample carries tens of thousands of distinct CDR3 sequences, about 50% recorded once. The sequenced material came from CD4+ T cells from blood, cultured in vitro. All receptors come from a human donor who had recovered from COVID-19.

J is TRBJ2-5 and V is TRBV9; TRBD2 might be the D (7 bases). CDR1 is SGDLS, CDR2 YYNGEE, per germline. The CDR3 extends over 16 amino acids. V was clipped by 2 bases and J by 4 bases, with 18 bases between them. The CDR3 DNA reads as TGTGCCAGCAGCGTGAACCCCCAGGGGAGGGGAGAGACCCAGTACTTC. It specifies CASSVNPQGRGETQYF.

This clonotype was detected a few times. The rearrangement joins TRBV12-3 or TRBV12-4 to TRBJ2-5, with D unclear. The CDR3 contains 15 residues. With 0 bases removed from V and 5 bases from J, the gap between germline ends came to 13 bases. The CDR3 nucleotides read TGTGCCAGCAGTTTAGCAGGAAAGGAGAGGGAGACCCAGTACTTC. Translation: CASSLAGKERETQYF.

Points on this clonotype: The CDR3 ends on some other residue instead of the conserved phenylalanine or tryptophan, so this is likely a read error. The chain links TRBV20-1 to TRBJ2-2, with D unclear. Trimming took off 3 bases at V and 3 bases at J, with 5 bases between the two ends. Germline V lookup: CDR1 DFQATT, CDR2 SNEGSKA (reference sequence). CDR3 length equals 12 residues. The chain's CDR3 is CSASTHTGELFS. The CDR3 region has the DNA TGCAGTGCTAGCACCCACACCGGGGAGCTGTTTTCT.

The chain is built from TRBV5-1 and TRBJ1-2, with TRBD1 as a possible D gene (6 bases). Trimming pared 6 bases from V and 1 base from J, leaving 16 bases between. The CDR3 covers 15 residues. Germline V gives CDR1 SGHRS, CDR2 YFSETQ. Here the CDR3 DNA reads TGCGCCAGCACCCCCGGGCCAGGGGATAACTATGGCTACACCTTC. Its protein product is CASTPGPGDNYGYTF. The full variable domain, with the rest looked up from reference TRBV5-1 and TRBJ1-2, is KAGVTQTPRYLIKTRGQQVTLSCSPISGHRSVSWYQQTPGQGLQFLFEYFSETQRNKGNFPGRFSGRQFSNSRSEMNVSTLELGDSALYLCASTPGPGDNYGYTFGSGTRLTVV.

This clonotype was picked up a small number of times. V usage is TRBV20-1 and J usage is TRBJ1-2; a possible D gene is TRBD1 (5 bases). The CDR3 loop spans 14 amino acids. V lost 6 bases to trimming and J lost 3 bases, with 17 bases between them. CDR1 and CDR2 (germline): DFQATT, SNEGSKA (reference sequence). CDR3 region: CSARVMAGDYGYTF. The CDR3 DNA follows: TGCAGTGCCCGTGTAATGGCGGGGGACTATGGCTACACCTTC.

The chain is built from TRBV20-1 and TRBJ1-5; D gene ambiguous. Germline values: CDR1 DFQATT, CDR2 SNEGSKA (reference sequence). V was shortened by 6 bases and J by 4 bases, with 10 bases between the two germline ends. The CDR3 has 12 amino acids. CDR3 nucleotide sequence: TGCAGTGCCCAGCGGGGTAATCAGCCCCAGCATTTT. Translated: CSAQRGNQPQHF.

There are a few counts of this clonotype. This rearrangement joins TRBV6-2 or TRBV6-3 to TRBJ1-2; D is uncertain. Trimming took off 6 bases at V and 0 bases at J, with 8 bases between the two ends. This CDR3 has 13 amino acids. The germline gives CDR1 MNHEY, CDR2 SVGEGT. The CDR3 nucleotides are TGTGCCAGCAGAGACGCGGCTAACTATGGCTACACCTTC. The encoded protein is CASRDAANYGYTF.

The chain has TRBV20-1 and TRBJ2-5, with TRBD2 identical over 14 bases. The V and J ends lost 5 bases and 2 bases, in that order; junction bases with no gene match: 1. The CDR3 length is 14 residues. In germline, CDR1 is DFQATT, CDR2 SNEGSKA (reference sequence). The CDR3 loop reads CSAWTSGRQETQYF. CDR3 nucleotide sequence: TGCAGTGCTTGGACTAGCGGGAGGCAAGAGACCCAGTACTTC.

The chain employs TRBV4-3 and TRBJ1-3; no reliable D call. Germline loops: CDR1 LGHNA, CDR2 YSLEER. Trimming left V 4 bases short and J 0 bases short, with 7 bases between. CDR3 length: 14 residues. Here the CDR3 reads CASSPGDSGNTIYF. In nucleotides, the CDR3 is TGCGCCAGCAGCCCGGGAGACTCTGGAAACACCATATATTTT.

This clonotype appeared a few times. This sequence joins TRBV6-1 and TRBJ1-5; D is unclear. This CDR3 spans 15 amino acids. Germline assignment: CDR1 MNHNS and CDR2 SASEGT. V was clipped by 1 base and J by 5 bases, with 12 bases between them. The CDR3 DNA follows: TGTGCCAGCAGTGAAGGCAGTGGGTTTTATCAGCCCCAGCATTTT. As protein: CASSEGSGFYQPQHF.

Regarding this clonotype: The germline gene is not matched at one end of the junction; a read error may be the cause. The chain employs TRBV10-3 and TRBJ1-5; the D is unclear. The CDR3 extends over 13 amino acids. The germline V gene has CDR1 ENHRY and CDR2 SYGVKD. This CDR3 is CAISTTEDQPQHF. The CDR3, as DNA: TGTGCCATCAGTACCACAGAAGATCAACCCCAGCATTTT.

The chain's CDR3 is CSAPVNSAHNEQFF. CDR3 DNA sequence: TGCAGTGCTCCCGTGAATAGCGCCCACAATGAGCAGTTCTTC. The rearrangement links TRBV20-1 to TRBJ2-1, with D maybe TRBD2 (5 bases). V was pared by 5 bases and J by 5 bases, with 16 bases between. CDR3 length: 14 residues. The germline V gene encodes CDR1 DFQATT and CDR2 SNEGSKA (reference sequence).

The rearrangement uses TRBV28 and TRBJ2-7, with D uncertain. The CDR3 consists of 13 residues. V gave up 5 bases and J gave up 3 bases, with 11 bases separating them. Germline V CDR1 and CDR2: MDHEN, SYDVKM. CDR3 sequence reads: CASSPPPVYEQYF. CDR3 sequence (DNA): TGTGCCAGCAGTCCCCCGCCGGTCTACGAGCAGTACTTC.

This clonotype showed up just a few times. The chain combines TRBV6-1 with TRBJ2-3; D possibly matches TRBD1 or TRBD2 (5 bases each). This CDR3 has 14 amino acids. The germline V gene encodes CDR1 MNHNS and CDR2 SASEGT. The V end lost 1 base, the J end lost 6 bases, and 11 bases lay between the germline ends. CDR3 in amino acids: CASSEVGARDTQYF. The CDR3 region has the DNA TGTGCCAGCAGTGAAGTCGGGGCCCGGGATACGCAGTATTTT.

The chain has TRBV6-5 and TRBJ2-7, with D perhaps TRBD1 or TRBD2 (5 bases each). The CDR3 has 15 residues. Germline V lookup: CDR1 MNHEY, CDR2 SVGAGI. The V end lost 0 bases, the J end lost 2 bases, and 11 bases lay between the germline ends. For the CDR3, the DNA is TGTGCCAGCAGTTACTCTCCAGGGACCACCTACGAGCAGTACTTC. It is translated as CASSYSPGTTYEQYF.

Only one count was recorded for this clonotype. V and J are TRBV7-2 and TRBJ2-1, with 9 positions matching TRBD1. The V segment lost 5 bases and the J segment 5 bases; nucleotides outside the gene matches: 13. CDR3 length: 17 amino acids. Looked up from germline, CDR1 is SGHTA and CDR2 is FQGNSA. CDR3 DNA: TGTGCCAGCAGCATGGCCCCGGGACAGGGACTCCACAATGAGCAGTTCTTC. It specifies CASSMAPGQGLHNEQFF.

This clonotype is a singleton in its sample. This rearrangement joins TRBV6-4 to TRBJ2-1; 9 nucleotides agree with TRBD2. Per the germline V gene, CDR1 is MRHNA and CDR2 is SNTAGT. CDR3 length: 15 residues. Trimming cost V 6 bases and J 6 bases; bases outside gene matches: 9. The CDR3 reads CASSTIAGAPNEQFF. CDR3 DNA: TGTGCCAGCAGCACCATAGCGGGAGCCCCCAATGAGCAGTTCTTC.

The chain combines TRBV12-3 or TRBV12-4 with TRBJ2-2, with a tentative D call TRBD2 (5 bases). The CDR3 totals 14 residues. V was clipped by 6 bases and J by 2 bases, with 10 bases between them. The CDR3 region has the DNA TGTGCCAGCAGGAGGGCACAAAACACCGGGGAGCTGTTTTTT. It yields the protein CASRRAQNTGELFF.